Listed below are T cell receptor beta chains from one sample, sequenced in a study of blood T cell repertoires in COVID-19. The assay was immunoSEQ multiplex PCR, and TCRdb's table has in-frame clones only and misses some. The sample has 150,000 to 200,000 clones; more than 85% are singletons. Sequencing was done on a sample of peripheral blood. The source is a man in his 70s with active or convalescent COVID-19. CDR3s include the opening cysteine and the closing phenylalanine or tryptophan. D genes are given only for firm matches. Expanded clones get a size class; other rows say once, few or many, or leave the size out.

V gene: TRBV7-9; D gene: TRBD1; J gene: TRBJ2-5; clone size: .; CDR3 protein: CASSFRQGLVETQYF; CDR3 DNA: TGTGCCAGCAGCTTTCGACAGGGTCTCGTGGAGACCCAGTACTTC
V gene: TRBV19; D gene: TRBD2; J gene: TRBJ2-2; clone size: .; CDR3 protein: CASSMAGDVTGELFF; CDR3 DNA: TGTGCCAGTAGTATGGCGGGGGATGTAACCGGGGAGCTGTTTTTT
V gene: TRBV15; D gene: TRBD2; J gene: TRBJ2-1; clone size: .; CDR3 protein: CATNSGRALGNEQFF; CDR3 DNA: TGTGCCACCAACAGCGGGAGGGCTCTTGGGAATGAGCAGTTCTTC
V gene: TRBV7-8; D gene: .; J gene: TRBJ1-4; clone size: .; CDR3 protein: CASSQGGNEKLFF; CDR3 DNA: TGTGCCAGCAGCCAGGGAGGTAATGAAAAACTGTTTTTT
V gene: TRBV4-1; D gene: .; J gene: TRBJ1-2; clone size: .; CDR3 protein: CASSQNDPGVRSSYGYTF; CDR3 DNA: TGCGCCAGCAGCCAAAATGACCCGGGGGTGCGTTCGAGCTATGGCTACACCTTC
V gene: TRBV9; D gene: .; J gene: TRBJ1-5; clone size: .; CDR3 protein: CASSVGGGNQPQHF; CDR3 DNA: TGTGCCAGCAGCGTAGGAGGGGGAAATCAGCCCCAGCATTTT
V gene: TRBV14; D gene: .; J gene: TRBJ2-2; clone size: .; CDR3 protein: CASSQSGSRGTGELFF; CDR3 DNA: TGTGCCAGCAGCCAATCGGGTTCTCGGGGCACCGGGGAGCTGTTTTTT
V gene: TRBV5-4; D gene: .; J gene: TRBJ2-3; clone size: .; CDR3 protein: CATQIPSTDTQYF; CDR3 DNA: TGTGCCACCCAGATCCCGAGCACAGATACGCAGTATTTT
V gene: TRBV5-1; D gene: TRBD1; J gene: TRBJ2-7; clone size: once; CDR3 protein: CASSLRGQGYEQYF; CDR3 DNA: TGCGCCAGCAGCTTAAGAGGACAGGGATACGAGCAGTACTTC
V gene: TRBV2; D gene: TRBD1; J gene: TRBJ1-1; clone size: .; CDR3 protein: CASRVYPGQGNTEAFF; CDR3 DNA: TGTGCCAGCAGGGTATACCCGGGACAGGGGAACACTGAAGCTTTCTTT
V gene: TRBV10-3; D gene: TRBD2; J gene: TRBJ2-3; clone size: .; CDR3 protein: CASRGGRGTDTQYF; CDR3 DNA: TGTGCCTCTCGGGGGGGCAGGGGCACAGATACGCAGTATTTT
V gene: TRBV5-1; D gene: TRBD1; J gene: TRBJ1-2; clone size: .; CDR3 protein: CASSATGVYGYTF; CDR3 DNA: TGCGCCAGCAGCGCGACAGGGGTCTATGGCTACACCTTC
V gene: TRBV18; D gene: .; J gene: TRBJ1-3; clone size: .; CDR3 protein: CASSPPGGAGNTIYF; CDR3 DNA: TGTGCCAGCTCACCACCCGGTGGTGCTGGAAACACCATATATTTT
V gene: TRBV7-2; D gene: .; J gene: TRBJ2-3; clone size: .; CDR3 protein: CASSIRLDTDTQYF; CDR3 DNA: TGTGCCAGCAGCATACGCCTAGACACAGATACGCAGTATTTT
V gene: TRBV4-3; D gene: .; J gene: TRBJ1-3; clone size: .; CDR3 protein: CASSSHGAGTGNTIYF; CDR3 DNA: TGCGCCAGCAGCTCTCACGGTGCAGGAACTGGAAACACCATATATTTT
V gene: TRBV15; D gene: TRBD2; J gene: TRBJ2-1; clone size: .; CDR3 protein: CATKREGLNEQFF; CDR3 DNA: TGTGCCACCAAGCGGGAGGGCCTTAATGAGCAGTTCTTC
V gene: TRBV9; D gene: TRBD1; J gene: TRBJ1-3; clone size: .; CDR3 protein: CASSVGLSGQGRHTIYF; CDR3 DNA: TGTGCCAGCAGCGTAGGATTATCAGGACAGGGAAGACACACCATATATTTT
V gene: TRBV6-2/TRBV6-3; D gene: TRBD1; J gene: TRBJ2-1; clone size: .; CDR3 protein: CASSATGAPYNEQFF; CDR3 DNA: TGTGCCAGCAGTGCTACAGGGGCCCCCTACAATGAGCAGTTCTTC
V gene: TRBV4-1; D gene: .; J gene: TRBJ2-2; clone size: .; CDR3 protein: CASSQGLGELFF; CDR3 DNA: TGCGCCAGCAGCCAAGGTCTGGGGGAGCTGTTTTTT
V gene: TRBV18; D gene: TRBD2; J gene: TRBJ2-5; clone size: .; CDR3 protein: CASSPGTREETQYF; CDR3 DNA: TGTGCCAGCTCACCAGGGACTAGAGAAGAGACCCAGTACTTC
V gene: TRBV28; D gene: .; J gene: TRBJ1-4; clone size: .; CDR3 protein: CASRQGSTNEKLFF; CDR3 DNA: TGTGCCAGCAGACAGGGTTCGACTAATGAAAAACTGTTTTTT
V gene: TRBV28; D gene: .; J gene: TRBJ2-6; clone size: .; CDR3 protein: CASSLFVRGSTGANVLTF; CDR3 DNA: TGTGCCAGCAGTTTATTCGTCCGGGGGTCTACTGGGGCCAACGTCCTGACTTTC
V gene: TRBV6-6; D gene: .; J gene: TRBJ2-4; clone size: .; CDR3 protein: CASRGGSVGKNIQYF; CDR3 DNA: TGTGCCAGCAGGGGGGGTTCGGTCGGCAAAAACATTCAGTACTTC
V gene: TRBV28; D gene: .; J gene: TRBJ1-6; clone size: .; CDR3 protein: CASGRDTYSPLHF; CDR3 DNA: TGTGCCAGCGGCCGGGACACCTATTCACCCCTCCACTTT
V gene: TRBV11-2; D gene: .; J gene: TRBJ2-1; clone size: .; CDR3 protein: CASSPRDILYNEQFF; CDR3 DNA: TGTGCCAGCAGCCCAAGGGACATACTATACAATGAGCAGTTCTTC
V gene: TRBV24-1; D gene: .; J gene: TRBJ1-1; clone size: once; CDR3 protein: CATSDRQVNTEAFF; CDR3 DNA: TGTGCCACCAGTGACCGACAGGTAAACACTGAAGCTTTCTTT
V gene: TRBV19; D gene: TRBD1; J gene: TRBJ2-5; clone size: .; CDR3 protein: CASSGQGVQETQYF; CDR3 DNA: TGTGCCAGTTCGGGACAGGGGGTGCAAGAGACCCAGTACTTC
V gene: TRBV28; D gene: TRBD2; J gene: TRBJ2-7; clone size: .; CDR3 protein: CASISLAGLHEQYF; CDR3 DNA: TGTGCCAGTATAAGCCTAGCGGGTTTACACGAGCAGTACTTC
V gene: TRBV10-3; D gene: .; J gene: TRBJ2-5; clone size: .; CDR3 protein: CAISESGRVETQYF; CDR3 DNA: TGTGCCATCAGTGAGTCCGGCAGGGTTGAGACCCAGTACTTC
V gene: TRBV15; D gene: TRBD1; J gene: TRBJ2-3; clone size: few; CDR3 protein: CATSSRQGSVTDTQYF; CDR3 DNA: TGTGCCACCAGCTCTCGACAGGGGTCTGTCACAGATACGCAGTATTTT
V gene: TRBV6-2/TRBV6-3; D gene: .; J gene: TRBJ2-1; clone size: .; CDR3 protein: CASSYSRQRAIYNEQFF; CDR3 DNA: TGTGCCAGCAGTTACTCGAGGCAGCGGGCCATATACAATGAGCAGTTCTTC